The rows below give T cell receptor beta chains drawn from one sample of a study of control samples from healthy donors and cancer patients. Measured with immunoSEQ multiplex PCR; TCRdb has only the in-frame clones, and not every one. The table has about 140,000 clones, approximately 94% seen once. The source material was blood. The receptor source for this set is a man between 40 and 49 years old in good health. CDR3s leave out the opening cysteine and the closing phenylalanine or tryptophan.

j_call	cdr3_length	v_call	cdr3_aa
TRBJ2-7	14	TRBV14	ASSQGGTGAVLEQY
TRBJ2-1	16	TRBV13	ASSLGPPWGLSYNEQF
TRBJ1-2	11	TRBV5-5	ASSPGREHGYT
TRBJ2-7	15	TRBV9	ASSVATVGQGAYEQY
TRBJ1-2	14	TRBV3-1/TRBV3-2	ASSQDDAPPNYGYT
TRBJ2-3	11	TRBV9	ASSEDSTDTQY
TRBJ2-1	14	TRBV28	ASSLGLAGGIDEQF
TRBJ1-3	13	TRBV2	ASSGPSSGGNTIY
TRBJ2-7	15	TRBV28	ASSFPEEGTSFYEQY
TRBJ2-7	13	TRBV5-5	ASSLVGQANYEQY
TRBJ2-5	13	TRBV7-6	ASSLRGWGQETQY
TRBJ2-2	13	TRBV5-6	ASSFGTDYTGELF
TRBJ1-2	12	TRBV2	ASSESGGYKGYT
TRBJ2-4	12	TRBV3-1/TRBV3-2	ASSHGQAKNIQY
TRBJ1-2	11	TRBV6-5	ASWQGLNYGYT
TRBJ2-1	10	TRBV6-1	ASSETSNEQF
TRBJ1-1	12	TRBV7-9	ASSLQTSGTEAF
TRBJ2-5	10	TRBV24-1	ATSDPQETQY
TRBJ1-1	12	TRBV19	ASSIHLGNTEAF
TRBJ2-1	12	TRBV11-2	ASTGWEAYNEQF
TRBJ1-2	15	TRBV29-1	SVEDSGFLTQVYGYT
TRBJ1-5	12	TRBV7-2	ASSRDRNNQPQH
TRBJ1-2	12	TRBV5-1	ASRPLKVPDGYT
TRBJ2-3	13	TRBV11-3	ASSSNRGTADTQY
TRBJ1-4	13	TRBV6-5	ASSYMGATNEKLF
TRBJ2-1	11	TRBV5-4	ASSLERRDEQF
TRBJ2-1	11	TRBV2	ASSESTGLEQF
TRBJ1-1	10	TRBV13	ASSFMDTEAF
TRBJ2-7	10	TRBV28	ASRLGDYEQY
TRBJ1-1	10	TRBV12-3/TRBV12-4	ASSSPNTEAF
TRBJ2-5	14	TRBV28	ASSLLLGGEDETQY
TRBJ2-3	14	TRBV5-5	ASSLEASGAWNTQY
TRBJ2-1	17	TRBV28	ASSPTASGREASYNEQF